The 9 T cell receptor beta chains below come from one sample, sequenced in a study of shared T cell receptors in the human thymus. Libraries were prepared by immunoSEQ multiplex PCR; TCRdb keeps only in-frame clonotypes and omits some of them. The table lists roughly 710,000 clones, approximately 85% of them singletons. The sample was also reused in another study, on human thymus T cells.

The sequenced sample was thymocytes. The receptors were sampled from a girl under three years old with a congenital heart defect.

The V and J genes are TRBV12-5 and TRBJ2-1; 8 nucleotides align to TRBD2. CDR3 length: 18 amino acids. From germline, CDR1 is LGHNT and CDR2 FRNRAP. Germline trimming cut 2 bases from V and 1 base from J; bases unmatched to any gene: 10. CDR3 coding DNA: TGTGCTAGTGGTTTGACGACCCAAGCGGGAGCTTCCTACAATGAGCAGTTCTTC. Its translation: CASGLTTQAGASYNEQFF.

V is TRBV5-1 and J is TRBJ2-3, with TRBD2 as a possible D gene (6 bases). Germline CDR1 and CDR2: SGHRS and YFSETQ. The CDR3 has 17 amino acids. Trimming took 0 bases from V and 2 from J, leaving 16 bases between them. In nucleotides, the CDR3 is TGCGCCAGCAGCTTGGGTCTGGGGGAGGCCCCCACAGATACGCAGTATTTT. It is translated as CASSLGLGEAPTDTQYF.

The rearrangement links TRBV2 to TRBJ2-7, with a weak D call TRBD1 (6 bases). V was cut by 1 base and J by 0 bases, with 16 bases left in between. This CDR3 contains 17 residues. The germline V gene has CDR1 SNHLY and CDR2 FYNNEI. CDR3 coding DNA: TGTGCCAGCAGTGAAGGGGTTACAGGGATAAGCTCCTACGAGCAGTACTTC. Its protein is CASSEGVTGISSYEQYF.

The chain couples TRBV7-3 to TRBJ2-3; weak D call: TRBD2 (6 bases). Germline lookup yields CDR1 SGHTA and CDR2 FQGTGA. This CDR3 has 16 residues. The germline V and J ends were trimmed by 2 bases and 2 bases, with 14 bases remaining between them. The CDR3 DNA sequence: TGTGCCAGCAGCTTATATCGGCGGGGCTTCACAGATACGCAGTATTTT. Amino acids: CASSLYRRGFTDTQYF.

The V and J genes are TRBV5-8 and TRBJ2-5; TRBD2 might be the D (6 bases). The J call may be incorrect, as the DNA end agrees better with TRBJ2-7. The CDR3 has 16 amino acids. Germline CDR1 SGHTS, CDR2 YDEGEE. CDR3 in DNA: TGTGCCAGCAGCTTGAAAGGAGGGGAAGGGACTTACGAGCAGTACTTC. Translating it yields CASSLKGGEGTYEQYF.

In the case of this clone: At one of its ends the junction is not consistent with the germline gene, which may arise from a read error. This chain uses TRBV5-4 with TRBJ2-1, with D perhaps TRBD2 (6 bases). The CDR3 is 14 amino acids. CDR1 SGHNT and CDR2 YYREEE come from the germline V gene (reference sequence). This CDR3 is CASRPRDSNNEQFF. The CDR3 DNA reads TGTGCCAGCAGGCCCCGGGACTCCAACAATGAGCAGTTCTTC.

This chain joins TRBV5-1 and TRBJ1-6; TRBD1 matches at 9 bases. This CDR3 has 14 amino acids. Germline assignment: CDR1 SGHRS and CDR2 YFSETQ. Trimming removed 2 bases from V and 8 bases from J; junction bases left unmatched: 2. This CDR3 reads CASSLGTGYSPLHF. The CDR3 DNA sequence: TGCGCCAGCAGCTTAGGGACAGGGTATTCACCCCTCCACTTT. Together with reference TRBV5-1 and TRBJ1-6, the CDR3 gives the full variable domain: KAGVTQTPRYLIKTRGQQVTLSCSPISGHRSVSWYQQTPGQGLQFLFEYFSETQRNKGNFPGRFSGRQFSNSRSEMNVSTLELGDSALYLCASSLGTGYSPLHFGNGTRLTVT.

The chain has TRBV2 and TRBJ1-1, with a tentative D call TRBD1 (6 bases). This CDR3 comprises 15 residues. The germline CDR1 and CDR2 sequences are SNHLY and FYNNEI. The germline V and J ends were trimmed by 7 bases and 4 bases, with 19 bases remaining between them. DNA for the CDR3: TGTGCCAGCATAGGCAGGGGCGGGGGCGGCACTGAAGCTTTCTTT. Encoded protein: CASIGRGGGGTEAFF.

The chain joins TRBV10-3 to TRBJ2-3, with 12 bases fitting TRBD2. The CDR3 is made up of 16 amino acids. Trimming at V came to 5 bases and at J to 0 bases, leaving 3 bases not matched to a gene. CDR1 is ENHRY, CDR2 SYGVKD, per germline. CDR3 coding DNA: TGTGCCATCAGTCTAGCGGGGGGGCCTAGCACAGATACGCAGTATTTT. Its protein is CAISLAGGPSTDTQYF.